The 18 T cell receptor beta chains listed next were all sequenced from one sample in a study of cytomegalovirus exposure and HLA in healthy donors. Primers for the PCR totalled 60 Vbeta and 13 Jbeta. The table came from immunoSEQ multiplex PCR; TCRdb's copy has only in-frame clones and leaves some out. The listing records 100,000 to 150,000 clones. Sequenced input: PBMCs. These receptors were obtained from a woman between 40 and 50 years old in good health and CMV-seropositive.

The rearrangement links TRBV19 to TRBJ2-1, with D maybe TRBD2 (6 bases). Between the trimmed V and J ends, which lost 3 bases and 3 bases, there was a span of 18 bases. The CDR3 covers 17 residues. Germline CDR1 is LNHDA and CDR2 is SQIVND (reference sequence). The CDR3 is CASSMGNWEALYNEQFF. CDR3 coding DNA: TGTGCCAGTAGTATGGGAAATTGGGAGGCCCTCTACAATGAGCAGTTCTTC.

The CDR3 spells CASSNRENTEAFF. The CDR3 nucleotides are TGTGCCAGTAGTAACAGGGAAAACACTGAAGCTTTCTTT. The V gene is TRBV19, the J gene TRBJ1-1, with D possibly being TRBD1 (6 bases). The CDR3 spans 13 residues. V dropped 4 bases and J dropped 2 bases, with 8 bases sitting between them. Germline V gene sequence: CDR1 LNHDA, CDR2 SQIVND (reference sequence).

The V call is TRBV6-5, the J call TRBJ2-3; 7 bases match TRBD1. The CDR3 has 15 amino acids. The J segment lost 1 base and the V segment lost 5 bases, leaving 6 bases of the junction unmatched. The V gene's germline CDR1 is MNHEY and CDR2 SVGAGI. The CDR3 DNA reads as TGTGCCAGCAGTCAGGGGGTTGAGGGCACAGATACGCAGTATTTT. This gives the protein CASSQGVEGTDTQYF.

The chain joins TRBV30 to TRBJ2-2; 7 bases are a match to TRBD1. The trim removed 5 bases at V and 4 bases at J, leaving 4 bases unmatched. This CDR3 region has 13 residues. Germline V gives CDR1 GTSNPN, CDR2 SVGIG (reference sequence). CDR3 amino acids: CAWGQDFTGELFF. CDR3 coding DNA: TGTGCCTGGGGACAGGATTTCACCGGGGAGCTGTTTTTT.

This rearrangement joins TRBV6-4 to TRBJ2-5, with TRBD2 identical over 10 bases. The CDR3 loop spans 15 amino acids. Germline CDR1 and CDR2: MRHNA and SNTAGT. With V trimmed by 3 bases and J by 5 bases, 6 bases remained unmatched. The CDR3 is CASSEVASGSETQYF. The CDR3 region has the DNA TGTGCCAGCAGTGAGGTGGCTAGCGGGAGTGAGACCCAGTACTTC.

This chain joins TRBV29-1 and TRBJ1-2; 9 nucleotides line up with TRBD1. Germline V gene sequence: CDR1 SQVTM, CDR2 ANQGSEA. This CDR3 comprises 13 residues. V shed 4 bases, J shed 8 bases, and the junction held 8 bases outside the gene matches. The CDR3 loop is CSVATGTGIGYTF. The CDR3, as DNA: TGCAGCGTTGCCACCGGGACAGGGATCGGCTACACCTTC.

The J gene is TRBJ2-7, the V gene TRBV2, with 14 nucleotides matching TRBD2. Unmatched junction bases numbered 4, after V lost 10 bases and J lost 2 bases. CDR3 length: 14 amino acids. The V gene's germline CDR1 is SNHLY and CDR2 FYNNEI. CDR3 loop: CAIRGLAGAYEQYF. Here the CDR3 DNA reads TGTGCCATAAGGGGACTAGCGGGAGCCTACGAGCAGTACTTC.

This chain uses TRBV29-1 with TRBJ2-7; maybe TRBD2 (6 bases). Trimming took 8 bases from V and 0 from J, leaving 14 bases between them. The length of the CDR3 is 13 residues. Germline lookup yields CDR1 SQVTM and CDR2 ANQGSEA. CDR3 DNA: TGCAGCTATAGCGGCATAAGCTCCTACGAGCAGTACTTC. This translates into CSYSGISSYEQYF.

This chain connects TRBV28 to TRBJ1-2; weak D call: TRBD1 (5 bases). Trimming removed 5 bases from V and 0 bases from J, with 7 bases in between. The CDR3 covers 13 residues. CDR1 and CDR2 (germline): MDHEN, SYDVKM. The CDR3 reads CASSGGSNYGYTF. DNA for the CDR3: TGTGCCAGCAGTGGGGGGTCTAACTATGGCTACACCTTC.

The CDR3 nucleotides are TGTGCCAGCAGTTTAGTCGGGGTAGCTGGGGCCAACGTCCTGACTTTC. Translated, it gives CASSLVGVAGANVLTF. The chain uses TRBV28 and TRBJ2-6, with TRBD2 as a possible D gene (5 bases). The CDR3 totals 16 residues. V gave up 2 bases and J gave up 2 bases, with 10 bases separating them. Germline CDR1 and CDR2: MDHEN and SYDVKM.

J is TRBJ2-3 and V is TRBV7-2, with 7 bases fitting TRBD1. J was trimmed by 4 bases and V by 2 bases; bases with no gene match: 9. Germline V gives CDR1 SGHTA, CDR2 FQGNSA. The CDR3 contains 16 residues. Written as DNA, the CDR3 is TGTGCCAGCAGCTTACGGACAGGTCGGGTCCCAGATACGCAGTATTTT. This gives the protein CASSLRTGRVPDTQYF.

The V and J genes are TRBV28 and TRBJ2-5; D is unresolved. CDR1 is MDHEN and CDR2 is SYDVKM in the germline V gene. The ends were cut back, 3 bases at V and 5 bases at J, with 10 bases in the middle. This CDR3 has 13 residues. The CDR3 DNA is TGTGCCAGCAGTTTTTCCGGGTACGAGACCCAGTACTTC. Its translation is CASSFSGYETQYF.

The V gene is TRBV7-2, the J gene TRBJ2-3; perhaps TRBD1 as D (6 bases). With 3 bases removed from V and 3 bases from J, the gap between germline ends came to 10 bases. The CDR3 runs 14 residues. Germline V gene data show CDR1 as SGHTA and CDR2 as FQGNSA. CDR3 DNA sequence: TGTGCCAGCAGCTTCAGGGGTAGAACAGATACGCAGTATTTT. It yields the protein CASSFRGRTDTQYF. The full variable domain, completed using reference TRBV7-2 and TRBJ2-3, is GAGVSQSPSNKVTEKGKDVELRCDPISGHTALYWYRQSLGQGLEFLIYFQGNSAPDKSGLPSDRFSAERTGGSVSTLTIQRTQQEDSAVYLCASSFRGRTDTQYFGPGTRLTVL.

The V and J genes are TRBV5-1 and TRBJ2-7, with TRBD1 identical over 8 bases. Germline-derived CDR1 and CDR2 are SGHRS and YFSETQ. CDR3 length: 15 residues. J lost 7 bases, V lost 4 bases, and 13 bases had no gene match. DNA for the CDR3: TGCGCCAGCAGCCCTAATAGACAGGGGAATGGGGAGCAGTACTTC. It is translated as CASSPNRQGNGEQYF.

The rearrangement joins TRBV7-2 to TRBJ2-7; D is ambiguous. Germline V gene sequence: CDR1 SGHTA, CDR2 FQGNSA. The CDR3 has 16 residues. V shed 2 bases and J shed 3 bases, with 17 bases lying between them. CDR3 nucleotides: TGTGCCAGCAGCTTATCTGTCTCGGCGGAATACTACGAGCAGTACTTC. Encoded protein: CASSLSVSAEYYEQYF.

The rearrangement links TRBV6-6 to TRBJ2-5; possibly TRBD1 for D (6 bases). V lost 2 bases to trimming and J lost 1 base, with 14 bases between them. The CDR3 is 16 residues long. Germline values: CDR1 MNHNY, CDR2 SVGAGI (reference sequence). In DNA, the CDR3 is TGTGCCAGCAGTTACGCCCAACAGGGACCCCAAGAGACCCAGTACTTC. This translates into CASSYAQQGPQETQYF.

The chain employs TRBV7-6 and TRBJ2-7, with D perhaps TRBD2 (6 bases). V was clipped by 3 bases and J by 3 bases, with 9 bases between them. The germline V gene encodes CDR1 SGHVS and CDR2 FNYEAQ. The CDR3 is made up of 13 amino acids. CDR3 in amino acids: CASSLVGGYEQYF. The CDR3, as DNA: TGTGCCAGCAGCTTGGTGGGGGGCTACGAGCAGTACTTC.

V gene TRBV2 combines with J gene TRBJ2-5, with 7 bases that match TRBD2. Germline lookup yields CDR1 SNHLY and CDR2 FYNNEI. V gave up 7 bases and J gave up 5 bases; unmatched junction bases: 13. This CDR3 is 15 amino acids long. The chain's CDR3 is CASNQRGLEAETQYF. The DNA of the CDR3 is TGTGCCAGCAATCAGCGGGGCTTAGAGGCGGAGACCCAGTACTTC.